This T cell receptor beta chain stems from a study of spatial heterogeneity in lung cancer (dated by TCRdb to between 2017 and 2020). As for the study more broadly: Beta-chain transcripts were consistently detected in greater numbers than alpha-chain transcripts, which likely reflected higher beta-chain transcript abundance. TCR alpha and beta repertoires were quantitatively compared across multiple tumor regions, matched nontumor lung and blood in non-small cell lung cancer. Nonsynonymous mutation counts, determined by whole-exome sequencing of tumor tissue, were related to features of the TCR repertoire. In the raw uncorrected reads, each unique combination of TCR and UMI appeared more than ten times on average. Both alpha and beta chains were TCR-sequenced in samples taken at surgery, namely 220 tumor regions, 63 to 70 matched nontumor lung samples and 56 PBMC samples.

The library relied on 5' RACE. Data came from a NextSeq 500. To allow correction of PCR and sequencing errors, the TCR library protocol tagged every TCR cDNA molecule with a unique molecular identifier. Processing in the source paper ran as follows. TCR identification, UMI-based error correction and CDR3 extraction were all carried out with Decombinator tools. TCRs above a frequency of 2 per 1,000, corresponding to the top 1% of the tumor frequency distribution, were defined as expanded. Renyi diversity was computed with the R vegan package after each repertoire had been subsampled 100 times to 5,000 TCRs. CDR3 similarity networks were built from amino acid triplet string-kernel similarity, with CDR3s being connected when pairwise similarity was above 0.82. Using fastp trimming at Q25 and MiXCR clonotype assembly, TCRdb reanalyzed the public sequencing data and kept in-frame beta chains. When rows share a CDR3 protein, they turn into one entry using the most common DNA and genes. TCRdb, not the original authors, processed these V and J calls. In this sample the table shows 90,000 to 95,000 distinct CDR3 sequences, approximately 12% of which occur a single time. About 41% of the sample comes from the top ten.

This clonotype was observed a few times. Its antigen target is currently unknown. Base qualities are not at hand, and no much larger clone is one base apart. The study at large found these results: Ubiquitous expanded tumor TCRs were found in blood more often at tumor resection than at routine follow-up. Additional single-cell paired TCR alpha and beta sequencing was considered necessary to confirm, at a functional level, the hypothesis that regional TCRs recognize regional mutations.

From the cysteine up to the phenylalanine, the CDR3 has a length of 15 residues. Here the CDR3 DNA is all that survives: 45 bases in frame from base 1. The junction shows trimming of 0 bases on V and 6 bases on J, and the gene matches do not reach 4 bases of it. As encoded in the germline V gene, CDR1 is LGHNA while CDR2 is YSLEER. Read against the paper, the sample's time point label means: sample taken at primary tumor resection. The donors were fewer than 90 patients from the lung TRACERx cohort who had early-stage, untreated non-small cell lung cancer. TCR sequencing used whole RNA extracted from tumor and nontumor lung tissue, or from cryopreserved PBMC samples, without cell sorting. A patient was chosen for TCR sequencing only when enough RNA was available from at least two tumor regions.

The material was PBMCs, obtained at surgery. This sequence originates from a male donor with early-stage non-small cell lung cancer. The V and J segments used are TRBV4-3 and TRBJ2-2, and 7 junctional nucleotides match TRBD1. The DNA sequence is TGCGCCAGCAGCCAAGACCAGGGGGTAGCCGGGGAGCTGTTTTTT. The translation is CASSQDQGVAGELFF.